These T cell receptor beta chains were read from a single sample in a study of blood T cell repertoires in COVID-19. Data came from immunoSEQ multiplex PCR; TCRdb stores just in-frame clones and leaves some out. The table shows under 130,000 clones, with around 80% occurring only once. Sequencing input: peripheral blood. Receptor source: an elderly woman with acute or convalescent COVID-19. Both conserved end residues are trimmed from each CDR3.

v_gene: TRBV2
j_gene: TRBJ1-2
CDR3aa: ASSDEVAYSGGYT

v_gene: TRBV30
j_gene: TRBJ2-2
CDR3aa: ARGTGELF

v_gene: TRBV11-2
j_gene: TRBJ2-3
CDR3aa: ASSRSPLAGTDTQY

v_gene: TRBV7-2
j_gene: TRBJ2-3
CDR3aa: ASSPREFSTDTQY

v_gene: TRBV19
j_gene: TRBJ1-4
CDR3aa: ASSQRGLAGEKLF

v_gene: TRBV19
j_gene: TRBJ1-5
CDR3aa: ASTQSQGGNQPQH

v_gene: TRBV19
j_gene: TRBJ2-5
CDR3aa: ASSIQRGTQETQY

v_gene: TRBV6-2/TRBV6-3
j_gene: TRBJ1-2
CDR3aa: ASSYVTGGHPYGYT

v_gene: TRBV6-2/TRBV6-3
j_gene: TRBJ2-5
CDR3aa: ASSSFWAKETQY

v_gene: TRBV7-2
j_gene: TRBJ1-1
CDR3aa: ASSLGRGFEAF

v_gene: TRBV28
j_gene: TRBJ2-5
CDR3aa: ASSFGLIQETQY

v_gene: TRBV11-2
j_gene: TRBJ2-1
CDR3aa: ASSLEGGSYNEQF

v_gene: TRBV10-3
j_gene: TRBJ2-2
CDR3aa: AIGAFKGPGELF

v_gene: TRBV18
j_gene: TRBJ2-2
CDR3aa: ASSPTANTGELF

v_gene: TRBV5-6
j_gene: TRBJ2-5
CDR3aa: ASSLVGPGTETQY

v_gene: TRBV28
j_gene: TRBJ2-1
CDR3aa: ASSSPGLAGGNEQF

v_gene: TRBV24-1
j_gene: TRBJ2-2
CDR3aa: ATSDLGGDSSNTGELF

v_gene: TRBV3-1/TRBV3-2
j_gene: TRBJ1-2
CDR3aa: ASSPQQGIHGYT

v_gene: TRBV5-4
j_gene: TRBJ2-2
CDR3aa: ASSLGYTGYTGELF

v_gene: TRBV9
j_gene: TRBJ2-1
CDR3aa: ASSGRDRTYNEQF

v_gene: TRBV19
j_gene: TRBJ1-3
CDR3aa: ASSGDRLLGNTIY

v_gene: TRBV2
j_gene: TRBJ2-1
CDR3aa: ANRANKGVNEQF

v_gene: TRBV6-2/TRBV6-3
j_gene: TRBJ1-1
CDR3aa: ASSLENPLVNTEAF

v_gene: TRBV28
j_gene: TRBJ1-5
CDR3aa: ASLRSNQPQH

v_gene: TRBV27
j_gene: TRBJ1-2
CDR3aa: ASSLTGTGGIYGYT

v_gene: TRBV3-1/TRBV3-2
j_gene: TRBJ1-1
CDR3aa: ASSQAENTEAF

v_gene: TRBV19
j_gene: TRBJ1-1
CDR3aa: ASSYGVTEAF

v_gene: TRBV27
j_gene: TRBJ1-5
CDR3aa: ASSLSFRGQSNQPQH

v_gene: TRBV5-4
j_gene: TRBJ2-3
CDR3aa: ASRRGGTLAGVSDTQY

v_gene: TRBV19
j_gene: TRBJ1-5
CDR3aa: ASSVPGVSNQPQH

v_gene: TRBV19
j_gene: TRBJ2-2
CDR3aa: ASSREGPYTGELF

v_gene: TRBV24-1
j_gene: TRBJ2-7
CDR3aa: ATSDYSSGTYEQY

v_gene: TRBV5-1
j_gene: TRBJ2-3
CDR3aa: ASSSPPGRGFTDTQY

v_gene: TRBV11-2
j_gene: TRBJ2-1
CDR3aa: ASSSSNEQF

v_gene: TRBV7-9
j_gene: TRBJ1-1
CDR3aa: ASSLLMDTEAF

v_gene: TRBV6-5
j_gene: TRBJ1-1
CDR3aa: ASSYRLQAEAF

v_gene: TRBV24-1
j_gene: TRBJ2-1
CDR3aa: ATSGNLADSYNEQF

v_gene: TRBV11-2
j_gene: TRBJ1-1
CDR3aa: ASSSSDRGTEAF

v_gene: TRBV28
j_gene: TRBJ2-1
CDR3aa: ASSPTGVGDEQF

v_gene: TRBV7-9
j_gene: TRBJ1-5
CDR3aa: ASSSTNGNQPQH

v_gene: TRBV28
j_gene: TRBJ2-7
CDR3aa: ASSPLRTGGSTEQY

v_gene: TRBV29-1
j_gene: TRBJ1-1
CDR3aa: STSGTGGSTEAF

v_gene: TRBV29-1
j_gene: TRBJ2-3
CDR3aa: SVAGSNTDTQY

v_gene: TRBV5-1
j_gene: TRBJ2-5
CDR3aa: ASSLGREKETQY

v_gene: TRBV4-1
j_gene: TRBJ2-3
CDR3aa: ASSQDSSVSTDTQY

v_gene: TRBV5-4
j_gene: TRBJ2-2
CDR3aa: ASSLDRMGTGELF

v_gene: TRBV27
j_gene: TRBJ2-3
CDR3aa: ASSSASGRRTYTQY

v_gene: TRBV7-2
j_gene: TRBJ2-1
CDR3aa: ASSLEGTSGRYYNEQF

v_gene: TRBV5-8
j_gene: TRBJ1-1
CDR3aa: ASSLGWKGPNTEAF